This T cell receptor beta chain appears in the sequencing data of a study of control samples from healthy donors and cancer patients. Assay: immunoSEQ multiplex PCR; the TCRdb copy retains only in-frame clones and omits some. Of more than 65,000 clones listed, approximately 88% are singletons. CDR3 length: 12 amino acids. Germline loops: CDR1 GTSNPN, CDR2 SVGIG (reference sequence). Trimming pared 8 bases from V and 2 bases from J, leaving 12 bases between. This receptor was identified in a man in his fifties in good health. Specimen: blood. The chain links TRBV30 to TRBJ1-2; D possibly corresponds to TRBD1 (5 bases). CDR3 DNA: TGTGCCGGTCCGGCAGGGAACTATGGCTACACCTTC. It is translated as CAGPAGNYGYTF.